The T cell receptor (delta chain) under discussion was sequenced for a study of DNA immune sequencing with unique molecular identifiers (dated by TCRdb to the early 2020s). General notes on the study: Using immunomagnetic cell separation, gammadelta T cells were enriched from buffy coats, and the genomic DNA of these cells was sequenced. The method was checked using synthetic reference molecules and blood samples from healthy people. gammadelta T cells were enriched from PBMC of approximately 11 healthy individuals by fluorescence-activated cell sorting. The study developed and validated an ultrasensitive DNA-based TRD repertoire sequencing method using PCR-introduced unique molecular identifiers. All donors were healthy people, and about nine of the donors were profiled using sorted gammadelta T cells from peripheral blood. To compare enriched with non-enriched material, 85 to 100 ng of enriched gammadelta T-cell DNA and 0.75 to 1 ug of non-enriched PBMC DNA were sequenced. What the authors observed across the whole study: The primer-based approach cannot detect novel TRD sequences that are not targeted by the primers. Among clonotypes from healthy donors, the most common TRD rearrangement was TRDV2 paired with TRDJ1. TRD repertoire diversity differed among healthy donors, and several donors were highly oligoclonal, with the top 5 clonotypes making up more than half of productive molecules.

Turning to this clone: This receptor's antigen is unknown. Nothing much larger sits one base from this clone, and base qualities are not available.

CDR1 and CDR2, looked up from the germline V gene, are TSWWSYY and QGS. There are 16 amino acids in the CDR3, from cysteine to phenylalanine inclusive. Just the 48-base CDR3 DNA is kept, in frame starting at base 1. The V end gives up 3 bases and the J end 1 base, leaving 7 bases in the junction not matched to a gene. Library preparation employed multiplex PCR. Genomic DNA was amplified with a 32-plex assay using primers for all 8 TRDV and 4 TRDJ genes covering the CDR3. A 12-nucleotide UMI was added during roughly 3 barcoding PCR cycles, followed by a second PCR with Illumina adapter primers. Libraries were purified with AMPure XP beads and quality-checked on a Fragment Analyzer with the HS NGS Fragment kit. Sequencing was run on an Illumina MiniSeq mid-output kit with around 22% PhiX and 150 cycles of paired-end reads. For the original study's pipeline: MIGEC version 1.2.9 was used to process the reads, grouping the reads by UMI and building error-corrected consensus sequences. For post-processing, modified scripts from VDJtools version 1.2.1 were used together with the tcR R package. Via CATT, TCRdb reprocessed the public reads, and rows with identical DNA were then joined. The V and J calls and clone size come from TCRdb's table, not from the authors' own analysis. The sample data list about 800 delta-chain clones, and roughly 3.2% of these were observed just once. The top ten clones comprise around 69% of the sample.

This sequence originates from a human donor in good health. This chain joins TRDV1 to TRDJ1; 8 nucleotides in the junction match TRDD3. TCRdb is silent on the J gene; assignment here came from matching the DNA to germline. What was sequenced was gamma-delta T cells from PBMCs. CDR3 loop: CALGEGDNAATDKLIF. In nucleotide form, the sequence is TGTGCTCTTGGGGAGGGGGATAATGCAGCCACCGATAAACTCATCTTT.